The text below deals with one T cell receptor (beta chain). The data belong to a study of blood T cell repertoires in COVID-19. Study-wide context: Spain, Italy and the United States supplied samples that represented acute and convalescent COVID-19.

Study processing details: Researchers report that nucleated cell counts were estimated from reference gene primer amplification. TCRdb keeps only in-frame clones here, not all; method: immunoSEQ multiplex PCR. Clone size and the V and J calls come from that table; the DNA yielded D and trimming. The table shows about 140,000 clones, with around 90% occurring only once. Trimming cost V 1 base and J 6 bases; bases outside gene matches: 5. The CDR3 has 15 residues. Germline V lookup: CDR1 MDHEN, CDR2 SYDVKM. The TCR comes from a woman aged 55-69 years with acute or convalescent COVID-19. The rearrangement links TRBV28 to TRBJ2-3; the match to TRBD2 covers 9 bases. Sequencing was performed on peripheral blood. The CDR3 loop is CASSLLGGGADTQYF. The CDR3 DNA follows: TGTGCCAGCAGTTTATTGGGCGGGGGGGCCGATACGCAGTATTTT.